This entry concerns a single T cell receptor beta chain. The sample belongs to a study of blood T cell repertoires in COVID-19. In the study overall: In each case, the material was cDNA or gDNA derived from T cells, B-cell-depleted T cells, or PBMCs.

Germline V gene lookup returns CDR1 MNHEY and CDR2 SVGAGI. Trimming removed 6 bases from V and 0 bases from J, with 6 bases in between. The CDR3 is 13 residues long. In the source study's methods: Cell counts per sample came from amplifying reference gene primers. Measured with immunoSEQ multiplex PCR; TCRdb has only the in-frame clones, and not every one. V and J calls plus clone size are reproduced from that table; the DNA served to infer D and trimming. This table holds about 240,000 clones, 70% to 90% found once. Followed longitudinally, the Seattle patients had been enrolled during active infection.

The sample consisted of peripheral blood. This chain uses TRBV6-5 with TRBJ1-5; D is unclear. This clonotype was obtained from a man aged 50 to 60 with COVID-19, enrolled during active disease. The CDR3 here is CASSQHSNQPQHF. In nucleotides, the CDR3 is TGTGCCAGCAGCCAACATAGCAATCAGCCCCAGCATTTT.